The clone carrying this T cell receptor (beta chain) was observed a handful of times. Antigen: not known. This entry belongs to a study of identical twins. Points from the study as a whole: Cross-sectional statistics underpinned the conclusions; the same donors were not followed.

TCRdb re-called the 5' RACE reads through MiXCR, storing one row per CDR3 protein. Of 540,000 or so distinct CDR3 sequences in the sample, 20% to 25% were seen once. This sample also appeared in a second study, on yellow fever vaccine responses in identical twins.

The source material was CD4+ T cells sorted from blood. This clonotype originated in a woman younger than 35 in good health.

The CDR3 DNA sequence: TGTGCCAGCAGCTTCGGGAAGAATACACCCCTCCACTTT. It specifies CASSFGKNTPLHF. V gene TRBV7-8 combines with J gene TRBJ1-6; no clear D gene. CDR3 length equals 13 residues. Germline CDR1 SGHVS, CDR2 FQNEAQ. V lost 3 bases and J 11 bases, leaving 11 bases between the germline ends.